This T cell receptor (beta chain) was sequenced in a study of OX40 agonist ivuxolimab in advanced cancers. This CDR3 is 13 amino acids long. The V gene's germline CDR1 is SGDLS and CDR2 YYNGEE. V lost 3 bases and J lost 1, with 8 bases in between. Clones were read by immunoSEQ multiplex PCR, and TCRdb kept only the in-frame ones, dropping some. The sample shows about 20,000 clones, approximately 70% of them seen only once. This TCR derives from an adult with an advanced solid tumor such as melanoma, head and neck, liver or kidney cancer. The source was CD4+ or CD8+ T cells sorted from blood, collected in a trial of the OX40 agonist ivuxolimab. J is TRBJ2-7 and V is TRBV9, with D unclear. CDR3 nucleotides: TGTGCCAGCAGCGAGGGTGGATCCTACGAGCAGTACTTC. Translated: CASSEGGSYEQYF.